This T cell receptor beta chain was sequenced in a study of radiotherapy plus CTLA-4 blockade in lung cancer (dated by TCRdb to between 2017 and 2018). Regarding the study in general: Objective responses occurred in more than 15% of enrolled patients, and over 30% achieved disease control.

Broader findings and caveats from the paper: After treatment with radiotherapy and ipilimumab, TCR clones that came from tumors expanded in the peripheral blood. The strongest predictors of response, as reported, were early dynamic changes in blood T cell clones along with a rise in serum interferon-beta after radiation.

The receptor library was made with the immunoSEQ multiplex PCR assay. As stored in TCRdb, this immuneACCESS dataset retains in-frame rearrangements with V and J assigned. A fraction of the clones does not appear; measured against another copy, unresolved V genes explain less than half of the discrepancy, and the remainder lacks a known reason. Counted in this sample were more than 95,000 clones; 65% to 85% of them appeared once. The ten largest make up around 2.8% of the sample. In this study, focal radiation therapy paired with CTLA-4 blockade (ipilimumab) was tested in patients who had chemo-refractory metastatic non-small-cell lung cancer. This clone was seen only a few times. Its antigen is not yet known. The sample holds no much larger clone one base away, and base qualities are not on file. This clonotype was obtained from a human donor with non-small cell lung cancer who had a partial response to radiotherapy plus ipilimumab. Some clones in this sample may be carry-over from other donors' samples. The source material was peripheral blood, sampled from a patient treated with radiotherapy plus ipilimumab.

The nucleotide sequence is TGTGCCAGCAGTTTAAACAGGATCGGTGGAAACACCATATATTTT. It specifies CASSLNRIGGNTIYF. Recombination joined TRBV28 with TRBJ1-3, with a weak D call of TRBD1 (5 bases match). As encoded in the germline V gene, CDR1 is MDHEN while CDR2 is SYDVKM. From cysteine to phenylalanine, the CDR3 is 15 amino acids long. The CDR3 DNA has 45 bases and is translated from base 1. Between the V and J ends, shortened by 2 bases and 3 bases respectively, the junction contains 11 bases.